This T cell receptor (beta chain) was identified in a study of blood T cell repertoires in COVID-19 (dated by TCRdb to about 2020). For the wider study: Collaborator samples came from the United States, Italy and Spain and covered acute and convalescent phases of COVID-19. The prospective study material was composed of cDNA or gDNA derived from T cells, B-cell-depleted T cells, or PBMCs. Samples were obtained from the ongoing ImmuneRACE study (first 160 participants) and from 1,254 subjects provided by 6 global collaborators. Sample metadata almost always included a de-identified subject ID, COVID-19 status, age in years and sex. The repertoires were released in a freely available public database meant as a resource for research on the immune response to SARS-CoV-2. Where available, HLA class I and class II types were taken from metadata supplied by the sample provider and were not determined by assay-based typing. Deeply sampled blood TCRbeta repertoires from subjects exposed to, actively infected with, or recovered from COVID-19 were included in the dataset. What the study reported, not specific to this receptor: The amount of clinical and demographic metadata varied by source and participant and was provided uncurated.

TCRbeta CDR3 regions were amplified from genomic DNA by means of the immunoSEQ Assay, a bias-controlled multiplex PCR. As for how the authors treated the data: The number of nucleated cells in each sample was estimated by amplification of reference gene primers within the assay. To quantify the absolute abundance of each unique TCRbeta CDR3 rearrangement, sequence reads were collapsed and filtered. For each sample, productive Simpson clonality was calculated by taking the square root of Simpson's diversity index across productive rearrangements. Sourced from immuneACCESS, this table was stored by TCRdb with only in-frame sequences that have V and J called. A share of the clones is absent; for the studies checked, an unresolved V gene accounts for under half, and the remainder has no known explanation. V and J calls and clone size come straight from that table; D and trimming were deduced from the DNA. The sample table lists about 330,000 clones, about 89% of them with a count of one. The ten largest account for 6.4% of the sample.

As for this clone: The antigen it binds to is not known. No base qualities exist here, and no much larger clone lies one base off it.

Samples from volunteer blood donors who had recovered from COVID-19 were contributed by a second Seattle source. Whole blood was collected in K2EDTA tubes by collaborating institutions according to the institutions' own protocols. For TCRbeta analysis, collaborators shipped samples as frozen whole blood, isolated PBMCs, or DNA extracted from either of those sample types. CDR1 and CDR2 are drawn from the germline V gene (reference sequence): DFQATT, SNEGSKA. V ends up 6 bases short and J 1 base short, with an unmatched junction base count of 7. The CDR3 sequence holds 14 residues, the cysteine and phenylalanine included. Only the CDR3 portion is preserved as DNA: 42 bases, with reading frame beginning at the first base.

The receptor comes from a man aged 18 to 30 who had recovered from COVID-19. The chain employs TRBV20-1 and TRBJ1-1, with 8 middle bases fitting TRBD1. Sequencing was performed on peripheral blood. In nucleotides, the sequence is TGCAGTGCCAGTCCCGGGACAGGGAACACTGAAGCTTTCTTT. Translated, it reads CSASPGTGNTEAFF.